What follows are 28 T cell receptor beta chains derived from one specimen sequenced in a study of blood T cell repertoires in COVID-19. The method was immunoSEQ multiplex PCR; TCRdb's version includes in-frame clones alone and lacks a portion of them. The top ten clones hold roughly 18% of a sample with roughly 84,000 clones, around four fifths of them seen once. Input material: peripheral blood. The source of these receptors is a man aged 80 or over with active or convalescent COVID-19.

The rearrangement joins TRBV19 to TRBJ2-1; TRBD2 aligns across 7 bases. CDR1 and CDR2 (germline): LNHDA, SQIVND (reference sequence). The CDR3 runs 16 residues. With 4 bases clipped from V and 0 bases from J, the junction kept 6 bases outside the gene matches. Here the CDR3 DNA reads TGTGCCAGTAGTAGGCGGGGGTCCAGCTCCTACAATGAGCAGTTCTTC. This encodes CASSRRGSSSYNEQFF. Full variable domain (outside the CDR3, taken from reference TRBV19 and TRBJ2-1): DGGITQSPKYLFRKEGQNVTLSCEQNLNHDAMYWYRQDPGQGLRLIYYSQIVNDFQKGDIAEGYSVSREKKESFPLTVTSAQKNPTAFYLCASSRRGSSSYNEQFFGPGTRLTVL.

This chain links TRBV29-1 with TRBJ1-3; possible D gene TRBD1, 6 bases. Germline loops: CDR1 SQVTM, CDR2 ANQGSEA. With 7 bases removed from V and 4 bases from J, the gap between germline ends came to 17 bases. The length of the CDR3 is 14 residues. The CDR3 loop is CSASTGPSGNTIYF. CDR3 sequence (DNA): TGCAGCGCTTCAACAGGGCCCTCGGGAAACACCATATATTTT.

The chain combines TRBV6-5 with TRBJ1-5; 9 positions match TRBD1. This CDR3 spans 14 amino acids. Germline CDR1 reads MNHEY; CDR2 reads SVGAGI. Trimming at V came to 5 bases and at J to 4 bases, leaving 3 bases not matched to a gene. As DNA, the CDR3 is TGTGCCAGCAGTCGGGACAGGGTAAATCAGCCCCAGCATTTT. Its translation is CASSRDRVNQPQHF.

J is TRBJ2-1 and V is TRBV7-2; D unresolved. The CDR3 covers 16 residues. V was pared by 1 base and J by 1 base, with 11 bases between. Germline V CDR1 and CDR2: SGHTA, FQGNSA. The CDR3 region has the DNA TGTGCCAGCAGCTTAGGGCCCCGAGGATCCTACAATGAGCAGTTCTTC. This codes for CASSLGPRGSYNEQFF.

The chain links TRBV19 to TRBJ2-1; a weak D match, TRBD2 (6 bases). V dropped 3 bases and J dropped 6 bases, with 9 bases sitting between them. The CDR3 spans 13 residues. Germline V gene lookup returns CDR1 LNHDA and CDR2 SQIVND (reference sequence). As DNA, the CDR3 is TGTGCCAGTAGTATCCGGGGGTCCAATGAGCAGTTCTTC. This codes for CASSIRGSNEQFF. Looking up the rest from reference TRBV19 and TRBJ2-1 gives the full variable domain: DGGITQSPKYLFRKEGQNVTLSCEQNLNHDAMYWYRQDPGQGLRLIYYSQIVNDFQKGDIAEGYSVSREKKESFPLTVTSAQKNPTAFYLCASSIRGSNEQFFGPGTRLTVL.

This clone was seen a few times. This chain links TRBV7-9 with TRBJ1-2; TRBD1 matches at 9 bases. The germline V gene has CDR1 SEHNR and CDR2 FQNEAQ (reference sequence). This CDR3 contains 13 residues. V trimming: 4 bases; J trimming: 5 bases; junction bases outside the gene matches: 2. For the CDR3, the DNA is TGTGCCAGCAGCTGGACAGGGGAGTATGGCTACACCTTC. Translating it yields CASSWTGEYGYTF.

The chain combines TRBV30 with TRBJ2-6, with D unclear. The V end lost 4 bases, the J end lost 0 bases, and 13 bases lay between the germline ends. Looked up from germline, CDR1 is GTSNPN and CDR2 is SVGIG (reference sequence). This CDR3 contains 16 residues. The CDR3 DNA is TGTGCCTGGACCGCTCTTGGTAGCTCTGGGGCCAACGTCCTGACTTTC. Protein product: CAWTALGSSGANVLTF.

The chain combines TRBV25-1 with TRBJ2-7; the D gene is possibly TRBD1 (5 bases). The CDR3 sequence is 13 residues long. CDR1 MGHDK and CDR2 SYGVNS come from the germline V gene. Trimming pared 5 bases from V and 5 bases from J, leaving 13 bases between. The CDR3: CASSNQGNDEQYV. CDR3 nucleotide sequence: TGTGCCAGCAGTAACCAGGGTAATGACGAGCAGTACGTC.

The rearrangement uses TRBV30 and TRBJ2-7; the match to TRBD1 covers 7 bases. CDR1 is GTSNPN, CDR2 SVGIG, per germline (reference sequence). The CDR3 totals 14 residues. J gave up 2 bases and V 3 bases, and 7 bases lay outside the gene matches. CDR3 DNA: TGTGCCTGGAGCACCGGGACAGTCCCCTACGAGCAGTACGTC. Residues: CAWSTGTVPYEQYV.

Here the CDR3 DNA reads TGTGCCAGCTCACAACTTACTAGCGGTACCTACAATGAGCAGTTCTTC. Protein: CASSQLTSGTYNEQFF. J is TRBJ2-1 and V is TRBV18; 8 bases match TRBD2. In germline, CDR1 is KGHSH, CDR2 LQKENI. V was clipped by 4 bases and J by 2 bases; unmatched bases: 7. The length of the CDR3 is 16 residues.

Concerning this clone: This specimen includes other DNA sequences encoding the same CDR3. The CDR3 loop is CASSRTGNTEAFF. CDR3 nucleotide sequence: TGTGCCAGCAGTAGGACAGGGAACACTGAAGCTTTCTTT. The chain employs TRBV6-4 and TRBJ1-1; the match to TRBD1 covers 7 bases. The J segment lost 1 base and the V segment lost 5 bases, leaving 1 base of the junction unmatched. The CDR3 runs to 13 residues. The germline gives CDR1 MRHNA, CDR2 SNTAGT.

CDR3 protein: CASSQGLASSYNEQFF. CDR3 coding DNA: TGTGCCAGCAGCCAGGGGCTCGCCAGCTCCTACAATGAGCAGTTCTTC. The chain recombines TRBV3-1 (or the pseudogene TRBV3-2) with TRBJ2-1; possibly TRBD1 for D (5 bases). Germline V CDR1 and CDR2: LGHDT, YNNKEL (reference sequence). This CDR3 spans 16 amino acids. Trimming removed 3 bases at V and 0 bases at J, with 12 bases between.

The V gene is TRBV3-1 (or the pseudogene TRBV3-2), the J gene TRBJ1-3; D may be TRBD1 (6 bases). Germline V lookup: CDR1 LGHDT, CDR2 YNNKEL (reference sequence). The CDR3 is 15 residues long. Trimming stripped 0 bases from V and 2 bases from J, with 8 bases between. CDR3 protein: CASSQDHRAGNTIYF. The CDR3 DNA reads as TGTGCCAGCAGCCAAGATCACAGGGCTGGAAACACCATATATTTT.

The chain has TRBV5-1 and TRBJ2-2, with TRBD2 matching 7 bases. This CDR3 is 16 amino acids long. Germline V gene lookup returns CDR1 SGHRS and CDR2 YFSETQ. V gave up 1 base and J gave up 4 bases; unmatched junction bases: 7. The CDR3 loop reads CASSLSRGRATGELFF. The CDR3, as DNA: TGCGCCAGCAGCTTGTCGCGGGGGAGGGCCACCGGGGAGCTGTTTTTT.

V is TRBV19 and J is TRBJ2-3, with a possible D match to TRBD1 (6 bases). Germline V gene data show CDR1 as LNHDA and CDR2 as SQIVND (reference sequence). The CDR3 has 14 amino acids. V was clipped by 5 bases and J by 5 bases, with 14 bases between them. CDR3 nucleotides: TGTGCCAGTAGTCGGAACAGGGCGGTAGATACGCAGTATTTT. It is translated as CASSRNRAVDTQYF.

DNA for the CDR3: TGTGCCAGCAGCGTTAACCGGGACAACTTGAACACTGAAGCTTTCTTT. This translates into CASSVNRDNLNTEAFF. This chain links TRBV2 with TRBJ1-1; tentatively, D is TRBD1 (6 bases). This CDR3 has 16 residues. Germline V CDR1 and CDR2: SNHLY, FYNNEI. Trimming removed 6 bases from V and 0 bases from J, with 17 bases in between. Looking up the rest from reference TRBV2 and TRBJ1-1 gives the full variable domain: EPEVTQTPSHQVTQMGQEVILRCVPISNHLYFYWYRQILGQKVEFLVSFYNNEISEKSEIFDDQFSVERPDGSNFTLKIRSTKLEDSAMYFCASSVNRDNLNTEAFFGQGTRLTVV.

CDR3 sequence (DNA): TGTGCCAGCAGCTTGACAGTACCCTCTGGAAACACCATATATTTT. It translates to CASSLTVPSGNTIYF. V gene TRBV9 combines with J gene TRBJ1-3; possible D gene TRBD1, 5 bases. The germline V gene encodes CDR1 SGDLS and CDR2 YYNGEE. The CDR3 contains 15 residues. Between the trimmed V and J ends, which lost 4 bases and 0 bases, there was a span of 11 bases.

The V and J genes are TRBV14 and TRBJ2-3; TRBD2 agrees at 11 bases. J gave up 0 bases and V 6 bases, and 5 bases lay outside the gene matches. The CDR3 extends over 16 amino acids. Looked up from germline, CDR1 is SGHDN and CDR2 is FVKESK. This CDR3 reads CASSYTSGGSTDTQYF. The CDR3 DNA is TGTGCCAGCAGTTATACTAGCGGGGGAAGCACAGATACGCAGTATTTT.

The sample holds one count of this clone. The chain couples TRBV4-1 to TRBJ2-2; D is perhaps TRBD1 (5 bases). The CDR3 contains 15 residues. The germline V and J ends were trimmed by 3 bases and 0 bases, with 8 bases remaining between them. Germline CDR1 reads MGHRA; CDR2 reads YSYEKL. The CDR3 DNA sequence: TGCGCCAGCAGCCACGGACAAACGAACACCGGGGAGCTGTTTTTT. Translation: CASSHGQTNTGELFF.

This clone showed up just once. The chain combines TRBV19 with TRBJ1-1; D ambiguous. The CDR3 sequence is 13 residues long. Germline loops: CDR1 LNHDA, CDR2 SQIVND (reference sequence). With 5 bases removed from V and 5 bases from J, the gap between germline ends came to 12 bases. As DNA, the CDR3 is TGTGCCAGTAGTGAGTCCGGCGGTACTGAAGCTTTCTTT. Its translation is CASSESGGTEAFF. The complete variable domain, with remaining parts taken from reference TRBV19 and TRBJ1-1, reads DGGITQSPKYLFRKEGQNVTLSCEQNLNHDAMYWYRQDPGQGLRLIYYSQIVNDFQKGDIAEGYSVSREKKESFPLTVTSAQKNPTAFYLCASSESGGTEAFFGQGTRLTVV.

The chain is built from TRBV5-1 and TRBJ2-2; TRBD2 matches 11 bases. V shed 4 bases, J shed 0 bases, and the junction held 11 bases outside the gene matches. The germline V gene has CDR1 SGHRS and CDR2 YFSETQ. This CDR3 region has 19 residues. CDR3 coding DNA: TGCGCCAGCAGCCCAATCTCGATAGCGGGAGGGACGAACACCGGGGAGCTGTTTTTT. Amino acid sequence: CASSPISIAGGTNTGELFF. The full variable domain, completed using reference TRBV5-1 and TRBJ2-2, is KAGVTQTPRYLIKTRGQQVTLSCSPISGHRSVSWYQQTPGQGLQFLFEYFSETQRNKGNFPGRFSGRQFSNSRSEMNVSTLELGDSALYLCASSPISIAGGTNTGELFFGEGSRLTVL.

The chain is built from TRBV5-4 and TRBJ2-3, with D perhaps matching TRBD2 (6 bases). V was clipped by 4 bases and J by 2 bases, with 17 bases between them. This CDR3 contains 16 residues. Per germline, CDR1 SGHNT and CDR2 YYREEE (reference sequence). The CDR3 reads CASSRMRGANTDTQYF. CDR3 in DNA: TGTGCCAGCAGCCGAATGCGGGGAGCGAACACAGATACGCAGTATTTT.

The CDR3 spells CASRSSGGGTDTQYF. CDR3 nucleotides: TGTGCCAGCAGGTCTAGCGGGGGGGGTACAGATACGCAGTATTTT. This rearrangement joins TRBV3-1 (or the pseudogene TRBV3-2) to TRBJ2-3, with TRBD2 matching 12 bases. The V gene's germline CDR1 is LGHDT and CDR2 YNNKEL (reference sequence). V gave up 6 bases and J gave up 3 bases; unmatched junction bases: 4. This CDR3 has 15 amino acids.

V gene TRBV27 combines with J gene TRBJ2-2; 7 bases fit TRBD1. CDR1 and CDR2 (germline): MNHEY, SMNVEV (reference sequence). CDR3 size: 16 residues. The V and J ends lost 1 base and 1 base, in that order; junction bases with no gene match: 3. The CDR3 region is CASSLYGDRNTGELFF. CDR3 coding DNA: TGTGCCAGCAGTTTATATGGGGACAGGAACACCGGGGAGCTGTTTTTT.

The genes are TRBV24-1 and TRBJ2-3; tentative D call: TRBD1 (6 bases). V dropped 9 bases and J dropped 0 bases, with 9 bases sitting between them. There are 13 residues in the CDR3. Germline assignment: CDR1 KGHDR and CDR2 SFDVKD. The CDR3 nucleotides are TGTGCCACCGGGACACCAAGCACAGATACGCAGTATTTT. Protein sequence: CATGTPSTDTQYF.

The chain employs TRBV11-2 and TRBJ2-7, with 7 bases aligning to TRBD2. CDR3 length: 13 residues. Looked up from germline, CDR1 is SGHAT and CDR2 is FQNNGV. V gave up 6 bases and J gave up 3 bases; unmatched junction bases: 5. CDR3 amino acids: CASSLGRIYEQYV. The CDR3 DNA reads TGTGCCAGCAGTCTCGGGAGGATCTACGAGCAGTACGTC.

A few counts support this clone. V usage is TRBV13 and J usage is TRBJ1-6, with 8 bases matching TRBD1. Per the germline V gene, CDR1 is PRHDT and CDR2 is FYEKMQ (reference sequence). The V segment lost 6 bases and the J segment 5 bases; nucleotides outside the gene matches: 3. The CDR3 consists of 14 residues. The CDR3 loop reads CASREDRDNSPLHF. The CDR3 DNA follows: TGTGCCAGCAGGGAGGACAGGGATAATTCACCCCTCCACTTT. Full variable domain (remainder filled in from reference TRBV13 and TRBJ1-6): AAGVIQSPRHLIKEKRETATLKCYPIPRHDTVYWYQQGPGQDPQFLISFYEKMQSDKGSIPDRFSAQQFSDYHSELNMSSLELGDSALYFCASREDRDNSPLHFGNGTRLTVT.

The chain has TRBV15 and TRBJ2-5; 7 bases are shared with TRBD1. The ends lost 1 base at V and 0 bases at J; junction bases unmatched: 11. This CDR3 contains 18 residues. CDR1 is LNHNV, CDR2 YYDKDF, per germline (reference sequence). CDR3 bases: TGTGCCACCAGCAGAGTCCCGTGGGCAGGGGGATACCAAGAGACCCAGTACTTC. Amino acids: CATSRVPWAGGYQETQYF.